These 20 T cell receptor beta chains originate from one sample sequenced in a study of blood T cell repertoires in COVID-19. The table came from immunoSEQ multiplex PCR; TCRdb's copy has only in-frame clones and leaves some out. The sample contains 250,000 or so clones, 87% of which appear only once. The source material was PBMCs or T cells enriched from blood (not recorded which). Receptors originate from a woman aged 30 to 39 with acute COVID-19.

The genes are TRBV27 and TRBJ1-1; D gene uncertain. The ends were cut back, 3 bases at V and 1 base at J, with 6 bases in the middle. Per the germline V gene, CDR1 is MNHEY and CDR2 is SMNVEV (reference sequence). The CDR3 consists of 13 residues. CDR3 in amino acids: CASSFPGNTEAFF. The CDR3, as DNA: TGTGCCAGCAGTTTTCCAGGGAACACTGAAGCTTTCTTT.

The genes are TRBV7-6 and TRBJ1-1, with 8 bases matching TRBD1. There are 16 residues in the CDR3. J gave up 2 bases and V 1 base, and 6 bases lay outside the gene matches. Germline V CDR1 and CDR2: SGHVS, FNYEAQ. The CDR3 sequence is CASSLVKDRGNTEAFF. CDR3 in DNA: TGTGCCAGCAGCTTAGTAAAAGACAGGGGTAACACTGAAGCTTTCTTT.

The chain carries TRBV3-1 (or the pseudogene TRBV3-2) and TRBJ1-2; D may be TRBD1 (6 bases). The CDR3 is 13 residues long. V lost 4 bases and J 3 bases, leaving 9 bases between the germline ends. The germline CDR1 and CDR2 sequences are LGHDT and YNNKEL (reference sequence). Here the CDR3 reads CASSLRTDYGYTF. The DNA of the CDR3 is TGTGCCAGCAGCCTAAGGACAGACTATGGCTACACCTTC.

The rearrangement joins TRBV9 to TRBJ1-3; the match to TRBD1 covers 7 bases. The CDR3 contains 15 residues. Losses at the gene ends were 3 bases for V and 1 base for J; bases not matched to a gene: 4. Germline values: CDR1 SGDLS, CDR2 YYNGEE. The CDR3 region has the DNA TGTGCCAGCAGCGCAAGACAGGGTTCTGGAAACACCATATATTTT. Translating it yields CASSARQGSGNTIYF.

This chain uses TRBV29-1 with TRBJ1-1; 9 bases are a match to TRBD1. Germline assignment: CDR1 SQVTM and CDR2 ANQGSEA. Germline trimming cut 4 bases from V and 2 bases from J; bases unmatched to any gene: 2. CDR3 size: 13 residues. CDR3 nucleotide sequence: TGCAGCGTTGGGACAGGGGACAACACTGAAGCTTTCTTT. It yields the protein CSVGTGDNTEAFF.

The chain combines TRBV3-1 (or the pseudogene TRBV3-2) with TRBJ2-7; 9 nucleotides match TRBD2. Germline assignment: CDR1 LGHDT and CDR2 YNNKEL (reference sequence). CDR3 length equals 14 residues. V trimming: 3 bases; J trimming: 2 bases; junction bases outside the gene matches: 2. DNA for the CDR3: TGTGCCAGCAGCCAGGGACTAGCAGCCTACGAGCAGTACTTC. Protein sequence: CASSQGLAAYEQYF.

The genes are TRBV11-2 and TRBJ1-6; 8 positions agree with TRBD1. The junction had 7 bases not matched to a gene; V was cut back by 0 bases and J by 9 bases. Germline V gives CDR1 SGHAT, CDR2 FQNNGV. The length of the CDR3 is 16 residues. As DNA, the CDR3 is TGTGCCAGCAGCTTAGAGTCAAACAGGGGGTTTTCACCCCTCCACTTT. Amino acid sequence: CASSLESNRGFSPLHF.

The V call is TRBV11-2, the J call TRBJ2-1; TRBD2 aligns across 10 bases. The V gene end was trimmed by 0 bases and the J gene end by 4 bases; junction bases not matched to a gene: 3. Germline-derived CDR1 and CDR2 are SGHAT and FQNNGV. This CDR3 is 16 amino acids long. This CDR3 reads CASSLESGGEYNEQFF. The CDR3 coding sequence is TGTGCCAGCAGCTTAGAGAGCGGGGGGGAATACAATGAGCAGTTCTTC. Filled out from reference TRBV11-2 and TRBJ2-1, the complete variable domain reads EAGVAQSPRYKIIEKRQSVAFWCNPISGHATLYWYQQILGQGPKLLIQFQNNGVVDDSQLPKDRFSAERLKGVDSTLKIQPAKLEDSAVYLCASSLESGGEYNEQFFGPGTRLTVL.

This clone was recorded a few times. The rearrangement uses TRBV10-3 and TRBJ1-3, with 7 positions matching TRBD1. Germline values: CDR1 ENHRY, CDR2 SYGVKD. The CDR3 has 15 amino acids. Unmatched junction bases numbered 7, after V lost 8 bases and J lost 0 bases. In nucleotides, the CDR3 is TGTGCCATCCTTAGGACAGGCCCCTCTGGAAACACCATATATTTT. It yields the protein CAILRTGPSGNTIYF.

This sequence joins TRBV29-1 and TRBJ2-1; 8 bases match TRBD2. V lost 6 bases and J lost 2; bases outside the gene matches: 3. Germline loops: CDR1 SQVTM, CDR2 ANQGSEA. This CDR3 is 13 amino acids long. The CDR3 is CSVLRGAYNEQFF. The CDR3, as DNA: TGCAGCGTCCTGCGGGGGGCCTACAATGAGCAGTTCTTC.

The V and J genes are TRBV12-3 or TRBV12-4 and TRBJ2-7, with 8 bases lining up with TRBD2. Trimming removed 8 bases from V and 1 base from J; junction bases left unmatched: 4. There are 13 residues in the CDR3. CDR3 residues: CASVTSGSYEQYF. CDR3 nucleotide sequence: TGTGCCAGCGTCACTAGCGGATCCTACGAGCAGTACTTC.

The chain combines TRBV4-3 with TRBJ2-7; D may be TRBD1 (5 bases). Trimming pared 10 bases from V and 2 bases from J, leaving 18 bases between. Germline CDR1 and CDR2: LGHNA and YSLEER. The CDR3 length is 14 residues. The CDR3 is CANLDFADTYEQYF. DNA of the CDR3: TGCGCCAACCTAGACTTTGCGGACACCTACGAGCAGTACTTC.

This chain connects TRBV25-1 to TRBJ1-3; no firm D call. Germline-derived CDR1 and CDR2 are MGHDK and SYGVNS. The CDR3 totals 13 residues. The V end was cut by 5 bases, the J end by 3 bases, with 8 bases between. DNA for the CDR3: TGTGCCAGCAGTCGAGAGGTTGGAAACACCATATATTTT. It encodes CASSREVGNTIYF.

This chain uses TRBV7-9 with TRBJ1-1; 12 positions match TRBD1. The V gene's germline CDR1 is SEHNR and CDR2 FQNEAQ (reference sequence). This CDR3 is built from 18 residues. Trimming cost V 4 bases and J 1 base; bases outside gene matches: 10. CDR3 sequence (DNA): TGTGCCAGCAGCTCAACCGGGACAGGGGGCCGAAAGAACACTGAAGCTTTCTTT. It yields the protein CASSSTGTGGRKNTEAFF.

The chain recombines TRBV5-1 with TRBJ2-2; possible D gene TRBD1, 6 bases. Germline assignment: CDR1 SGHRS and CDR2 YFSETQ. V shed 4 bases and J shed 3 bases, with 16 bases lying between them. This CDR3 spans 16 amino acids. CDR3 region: CASSGTGYGDTGELFF. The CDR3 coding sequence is TGCGCCAGCAGCGGAACAGGGTACGGAGACACCGGGGAGCTGTTTTTT. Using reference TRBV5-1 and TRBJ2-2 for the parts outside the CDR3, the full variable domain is KAGVTQTPRYLIKTRGQQVTLSCSPISGHRSVSWYQQTPGQGLQFLFEYFSETQRNKGNFPGRFSGRQFSNSRSEMNVSTLELGDSALYLCASSGTGYGDTGELFFGEGSRLTVL.

The CDR3: CASSRGQGALDEQFF. DNA of the CDR3: TGTGCCAGCAGCCGGGGACAGGGGGCGCTCGATGAGCAGTTCTTC. This sequence joins TRBV6-2 or TRBV6-3 and TRBJ2-1; 12 bases agree with TRBD1. J gave up 8 bases and V 6 bases, and 8 bases lay outside the gene matches. The CDR3 totals 15 residues. In germline, CDR1 is MNHEY, CDR2 SVGEGT.

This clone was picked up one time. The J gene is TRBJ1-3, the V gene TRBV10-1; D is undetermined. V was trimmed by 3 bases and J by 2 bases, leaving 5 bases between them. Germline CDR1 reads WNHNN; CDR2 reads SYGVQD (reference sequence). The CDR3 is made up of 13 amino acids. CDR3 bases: TGCGCCAGCAGTGAACAGACTGGAAACACCATATATTTT. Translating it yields CASSEQTGNTIYF.

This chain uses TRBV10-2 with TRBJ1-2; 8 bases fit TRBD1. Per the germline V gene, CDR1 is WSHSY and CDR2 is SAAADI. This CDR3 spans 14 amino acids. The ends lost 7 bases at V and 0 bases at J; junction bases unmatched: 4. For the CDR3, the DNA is TGCGCCAGCAAGCAGGGGGCCTCTAACTATGGCTACACCTTC. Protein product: CASKQGASNYGYTF.

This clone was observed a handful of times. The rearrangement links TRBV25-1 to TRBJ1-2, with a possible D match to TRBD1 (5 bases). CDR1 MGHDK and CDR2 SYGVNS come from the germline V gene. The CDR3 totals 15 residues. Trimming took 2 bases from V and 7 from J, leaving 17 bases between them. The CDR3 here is CASSEQPGKDSGYTF. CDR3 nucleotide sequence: TGTGCCAGCAGTGAACAGCCAGGGAAAGACAGTGGCTACACCTTC.

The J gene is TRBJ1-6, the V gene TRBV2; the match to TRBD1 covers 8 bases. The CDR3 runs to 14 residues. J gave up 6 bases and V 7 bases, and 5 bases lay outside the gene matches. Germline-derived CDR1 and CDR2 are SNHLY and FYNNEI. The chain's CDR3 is CASIRDRSNSPLHF. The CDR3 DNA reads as TGTGCCAGCATTAGGGACAGGAGTAATTCACCCCTCCACTTT.